This T cell receptor (beta chain) was retrieved from a study of CD8+ T cells in alopecia areata. The study team obtained lesional scalp punch biopsies and peripheral blood from alopecia areata patients. As the sequencing template, cDNA was produced by extracting RNA and reverse transcribing it. The table came from immunoSEQ multiplex PCR; TCRdb's copy has only in-frame clones and leaves some out. The repertoire includes 150,000 to 200,000 clones, 50% to 60% of them detected once, and roughly 14% sits in the top ten. The clonotype was recovered from a human donor with alopecia areata. This specimen was CD4+ T cells sorted from blood, taken at week 0.

This chain's CDR3 is CATSLRQGADGELFF. CDR3 nucleotides: TGTGCCACCAGTTTAAGACAGGGGGCAGACGGGGAGCTGTTTTTT. The chain carries TRBV15 and TRBJ2-2; the match to TRBD1 covers 10 bases. The CDR3 spans 15 residues. Germline CDR1 reads LNHNV; CDR2 reads YYDKDF (reference sequence). With 6 bases clipped from V and 7 bases from J, the junction kept 8 bases outside the gene matches.